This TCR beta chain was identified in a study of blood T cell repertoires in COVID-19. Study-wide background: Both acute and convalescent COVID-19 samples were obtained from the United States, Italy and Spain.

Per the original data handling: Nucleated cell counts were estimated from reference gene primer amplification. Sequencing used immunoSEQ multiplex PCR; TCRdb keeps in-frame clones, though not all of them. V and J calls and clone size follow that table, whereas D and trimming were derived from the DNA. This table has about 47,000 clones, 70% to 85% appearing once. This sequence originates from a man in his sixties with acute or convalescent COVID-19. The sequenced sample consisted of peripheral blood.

The CDR3 DNA reads as TGTGCCACCGGGGGACTAAACACCGGGGAGCTGTTTTTT. Amino acids: CATGGLNTGELFF. The chain has TRBV28 and TRBJ2-2; the match to TRBD2 covers 7 bases. Germline V CDR1 and CDR2: MDHEN, SYDVKM. The CDR3 is 13 residues long. Trimming cost V 10 bases and J 2 bases; bases outside gene matches: 4.